The clone carrying this T cell receptor beta chain was seen more than once but under ten times. Its antigen is not known. This entry belongs to a study of beta chain features in type 1 diabetes. Study-level results: TCRB CDR3s from Type 1 diabetes patients were moderately but significantly shorter in all four CD4+ subsets.

The isolated RNA, all of it, was reverse transcribed, so expressed TCRB transcripts were what got sequenced. Using immunoSEQ multiplex PCR, the repertoire was profiled, and TCRdb retains in-frame clones only, with some absent. Here the sample spans under 400,000 clones, 10% to 15% being singletons. CDR1 LGHNA and CDR2 YSLEER come from the germline V gene. Trimming removed 1 base at V and 2 bases at J, with 11 bases between. The CDR3 sequence is 15 residues long. The source of this sequence is a woman aged 18-35 years with type 1 diabetes. V is TRBV4-3 and J is TRBJ1-1, with D maybe TRBD1 (5 bases). Source material: naive CD4+ T cells from blood. CDR3 bases: TGCGCCAGCAGCCAAGCCCAAGACAGAAACACTGAAGCTTTCTTT. Translating it yields CASSQAQDRNTEAFF.